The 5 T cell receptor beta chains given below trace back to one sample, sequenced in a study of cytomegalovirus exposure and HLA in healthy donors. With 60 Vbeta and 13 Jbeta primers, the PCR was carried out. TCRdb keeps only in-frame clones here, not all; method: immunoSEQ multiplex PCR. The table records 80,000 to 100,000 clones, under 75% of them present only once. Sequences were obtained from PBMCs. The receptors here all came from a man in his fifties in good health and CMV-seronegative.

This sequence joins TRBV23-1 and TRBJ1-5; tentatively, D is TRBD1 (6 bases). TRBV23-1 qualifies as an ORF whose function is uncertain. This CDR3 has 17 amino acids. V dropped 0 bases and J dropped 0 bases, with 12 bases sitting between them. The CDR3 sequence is CASSQSLDRDSNQPQHF. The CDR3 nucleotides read TGCGCCAGCAGTCAATCCTTGGACAGAGATAGCAATCAGCCCCAGCATTTT.

The DNA for the CDR3 is TGTGCCACCAGCGGGGACAGGGGAAACACTGAAGCTTTCTTT. Its translation: CATSGDRGNTEAFF. The chain has TRBV15 and TRBJ1-1, with TRBD1 matching over 10 bases. The V gene's germline CDR1 is LNHNV and CDR2 YYDKDF (reference sequence). V lost 5 bases, J lost 2 bases, and 2 bases stayed unmatched. The CDR3 length is 14 residues.

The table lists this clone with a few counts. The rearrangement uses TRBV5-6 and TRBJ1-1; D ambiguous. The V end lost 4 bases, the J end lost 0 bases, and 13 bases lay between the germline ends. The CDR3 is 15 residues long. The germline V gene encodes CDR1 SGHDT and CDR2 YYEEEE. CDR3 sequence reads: CASSTRRNMNTEAFF. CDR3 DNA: TGTGCCAGCAGCACTAGACGGAACATGAACACTGAAGCTTTCTTT.

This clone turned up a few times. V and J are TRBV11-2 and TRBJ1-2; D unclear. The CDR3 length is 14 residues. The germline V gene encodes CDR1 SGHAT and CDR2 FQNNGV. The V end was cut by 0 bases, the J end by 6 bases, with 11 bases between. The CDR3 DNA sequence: TGTGCCAGCAGCTTAGATTCTTGGCAGGATGGCTACACCTTC. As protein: CASSLDSWQDGYTF.

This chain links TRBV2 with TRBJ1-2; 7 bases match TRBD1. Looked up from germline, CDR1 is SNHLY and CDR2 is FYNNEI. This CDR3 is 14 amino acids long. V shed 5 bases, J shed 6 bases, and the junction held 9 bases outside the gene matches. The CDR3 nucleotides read TGTGCCAGCAGTAACAGGGGCGCCCTTAATGGCTACACCTTC. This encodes CASSNRGALNGYTF.